Shown below are 13 T cell receptor beta chains from a single sample sequenced in a study of response to subunit inactivated influenza vaccine. TCRdb ran MiXCR on the RT-PCR reads and lists one entry per CDR3 protein. In the table there are 450,000 to 700,000 distinct CDR3 sequences, 12% to 15% of which are singletons. Sequences were derived from PBMCs from blood, sampled 11 to 12 days after vaccination. These TCRs come from a man aged 45-65 years who received an inactivated influenza vaccine.

V usage is TRBV12-3 or TRBV12-4 and J usage is TRBJ1-1; D not resolved. Trimming cost V 7 bases and J 4 bases, with 7 bases left between them. CDR3 length: 11 residues. The CDR3 DNA is TGTGCCAGCATTTCAGCCACTGAAGCTTTCTTT. Amino acids: CASISATEAFF.

This clonotype appeared a few times. The chain uses TRBV19 and TRBJ1-5; 9 bases match TRBD1. The CDR3 contains 14 residues. Germline trimming cut 7 bases from V and 7 bases from J; bases unmatched to any gene: 8. Germline V gives CDR1 LNHDA, CDR2 SQIVND (reference sequence). Here the CDR3 reads CASTTGQGPQPQHF. The CDR3, as DNA: TGTGCCAGTACGACGGGACAGGGTCCCCAGCCCCAGCATTTT.

This chain connects TRBV15 to TRBJ2-1, with D possibly matching TRBD1 (6 bases). Per germline, CDR1 LNHNV and CDR2 YYDKDF (reference sequence). Trimming cost V 4 bases and J 9 bases, with 19 bases left between them. This CDR3 contains 15 residues. CDR3 protein: CATSKLGRGAIEQFF. CDR3 bases: TGTGCCACCAGCAAGCTAGGCAGGGGAGCTATTGAGCAGTTCTTC. The complete variable domain, with remaining parts taken from reference TRBV15 and TRBJ2-1, reads DAMVIQNPRYQVTQFGKPVTLSCSQTLNHNVMYWYQQKSSQAPKLLFHYYDKDFNNEADTPDNFQSRRPNTSFCFLDIRSPGLGDTAMYLCATSKLGRGAIEQFFGPGTRLTVL.

V usage is TRBV10-3 and J usage is TRBJ2-6, with D perhaps matching TRBD2 (5 bases). CDR3 size: 14 residues. Trimming cost V 5 bases and J 10 bases, with 15 bases left between them. Per germline, CDR1 ENHRY and CDR2 SYGVKD. The CDR3 is CAISLGGLENVLTF. The CDR3 DNA reads as TGTGCCATCAGTTTGGGCGGGTTGGAAAACGTCCTGACTTTC.

J is TRBJ1-1 and V is TRBV5-1; D gene uncertain. The CDR3 is 15 residues long. Germline V gene lookup returns CDR1 SGHRS and CDR2 YFSETQ. Trimming pared 2 bases from V and 1 base from J, leaving 12 bases between. The CDR3 reads CASSLLDGSNTEAFF. CDR3 bases: TGCGCCAGCAGCTTACTGGACGGTTCGAACACTGAAGCTTTCTTT.

V is TRBV30 and J is TRBJ2-2; 8 bases are a match to TRBD1. CDR1 and CDR2 from the germline V gene are GTSNPN and SVGIG (reference sequence). Germline trimming cut 3 bases from V and 4 bases from J; bases unmatched to any gene: 1. The CDR3 consists of 13 residues. The CDR3 is CAWRQGVTGELFF. For the CDR3, the DNA is TGTGCCTGGAGACAGGGGGTCACCGGGGAGCTGTTTTTT. The full variable domain, rest sourced from reference TRBV30 and TRBJ2-2, is SQTIHQWPATLVQPVGSPLSLECTVEGTSNPNLYWYRQAAGRGLQLLFYSVGIGQISSEVPQNLSASRPQDRQFILSSKKLLLSDSGFYLCAWRQGVTGELFFGEGSRLTVL.

This chain joins TRBV7-9 and TRBJ2-1; D unresolved. Trimming took 2 bases from V and 7 from J, leaving 9 bases between them. CDR3 length equals 13 residues. Germline V gene lookup returns CDR1 SEHNR and CDR2 FQNEAQ (reference sequence). The CDR3 reads CASSLPSGNEQFF. DNA of the CDR3: TGTGCCAGCAGCTTACCCAGTGGGAATGAGCAGTTCTTC.

The J gene is TRBJ2-7, the V gene TRBV12-3 or TRBV12-4, with TRBD2 matching over 11 bases. CDR3 size: 14 residues. Losses at the gene ends were 3 bases for V and 8 bases for J; bases not matched to a gene: 6. The CDR3 spells CASSFSGRAVKQYF. CDR3 nucleotides: TGTGCCAGCAGTTTTAGCGGGAGGGCCGTCAAGCAGTACTTC.

The CDR3 DNA is TGCGCCAGCAGCCCCTCACGCGAGAACAATGAGCAGTTCTTC. Translating it yields CASSPSRENNEQFF. This sequence joins TRBV5-1 and TRBJ2-1; D uncertain. The germline V and J ends were trimmed by 4 bases and 5 bases, with 13 bases remaining between them. The CDR3 length is 14 residues. Germline assignment: CDR1 SGHRS and CDR2 YFSETQ.

This clonotype was observed a handful of times. The rearrangement links TRBV7-2 to TRBJ2-1; maybe TRBD1 (5 bases). CDR1 is SGHTA, CDR2 FQGNSA, per germline. The CDR3 length is 15 residues. V gave up 2 bases and J gave up 8 bases, with 16 bases separating them. CDR3 protein: CASSLNIGRGDEQFF. Here the CDR3 DNA reads TGTGCCAGCAGCTTAAATATTGGTAGGGGCGATGAGCAGTTCTTC.

The V call is TRBV20-1, the J call TRBJ2-3, with TRBD2 identical over 8 bases. With V trimmed by 2 bases and J by 4 bases, 8 bases remained unmatched. Germline V gene sequence: CDR1 DFQATT, CDR2 SNEGSKA (reference sequence). The CDR3 has 15 residues. CDR3 in amino acids: CSARNPAGVSDTQYF. The CDR3, as DNA: TGCAGTGCTAGAAACCCAGCGGGAGTGTCAGATACGCAGTATTTT.

The chain links TRBV11-2 to TRBJ2-2, with D hard to call. With 1 base removed from V and 1 base from J, the gap between germline ends came to 7 bases. Per germline, CDR1 SGHAT and CDR2 FQNNGV. This CDR3 has 15 residues. The CDR3 region has the DNA TGTGCCAGCAGCTTAGTACGGTTGAACACCGGGGAGCTGTTTTTT. Residues: CASSLVRLNTGELFF.

The gene calls are TRBV27 and TRBJ1-5, with 7 bases matching TRBD1. Germline loops: CDR1 MNHEY, CDR2 SMNVEV (reference sequence). The V and J ends lost 10 bases and 0 bases, in that order; junction bases with no gene match: 6. This CDR3 has 14 amino acids. CDR3 nucleotide sequence: TGTGCCACAAATGACAGGGTTAGCAATCAGCCCCAGCATTTT. It is translated as CATNDRVSNQPQHF.